This TCR beta chain came from a study of cytomegalovirus exposure and HLA in healthy donors. This clone has just one count. The antigen is unknown. PCR employed 60 Vbeta and 13 Jbeta primers. Profiled with immunoSEQ multiplex PCR; TCRdb holds only in-frame clones, not every one. The sample holds approximately 160,000 clones, 76% seen once. Study conclusions and caveats: A later analysis reportedly identified an Asian-associated ancestry cluster as carrying fewer N-insertions than the approximately 640-donor mean.

The CDR3 loop spans 16 amino acids. Trimming removed 0 bases from V and 4 bases from J; junction bases left unmatched: 4. CDR1 is LGHNA, CDR2 YNFKEQ, per germline. The TCR originated in a female donor in good health and CMV-seronegative. The sample comprised PBMCs. The rearrangement uses TRBV4-2 and TRBJ2-1; TRBD1 aligns across 9 bases. The CDR3 spells CASSQEDRGVYNEQFF. CDR3 coding DNA: TGTGCCAGCAGCCAAGAAGACAGGGGGGTTTACAATGAGCAGTTCTTC.